This T cell receptor (beta chain) emerged from a study of T cells in localized non-small cell lung cancer. Germline V CDR1 and CDR2: GTSNPN, SVGIG (reference sequence). The V and J ends lost 1 base and 0 bases respectively, with 10 bases between them. This CDR3 has 16 amino acids. Libraries were prepared by immunoSEQ multiplex PCR; TCRdb keeps only in-frame clonotypes and omits some of them. The sample carries about 33,000 clones, approximately 72% recorded once. The rearrangement joins TRBV30 to TRBJ1-6, with D possibly being TRBD1 (5 bases). The TCR comes from a male donor older than 55 with stage II squamous cell lung carcinoma. Here the sequenced sample was peripheral blood, taken before any cancer treatment. As DNA, the CDR3 is TGTGCCTGGAGTGCAGAGGACATCTCCTATAATTCACCCCTCCACTTT. Translation: CAWSAEDISYNSPLHF.